These 6 T cell receptor beta chains share one sample of origin, sequenced in a study of beta chain features in type 1 diabetes. Expressed TCRB transcripts were sequenced after all isolated RNA was converted to cDNA. Assay: immunoSEQ multiplex PCR; the TCRdb copy retains only in-frame clones and omits some. The repertoire has 400,000 to 600,000 clones, roughly 30% of them found once; the top ten carry around 0.065%. Sequenced input: naive CD4+ T cells from blood. These receptors were collected from a man aged 18 to 35 in good health.

This clone was observed a few times. The V and J genes are TRBV14 and TRBJ2-3; possibly TRBD1 for D (5 bases). Germline CDR1 reads SGHDN; CDR2 reads FVKESK. V lost 0 bases and J lost 1, with 8 bases in between. This CDR3 is 15 amino acids long. CDR3 protein: CASSQDGARTDTQYF. DNA for the CDR3: TGTGCCAGCAGCCAAGATGGGGCACGCACAGATACGCAGTATTTT.

The rearrangement links TRBV28 to TRBJ2-1; TRBD2 matches at 8 bases. Per the germline V gene, CDR1 is MDHEN and CDR2 is SYDVKM. CDR3 length: 16 amino acids. The V gene end was trimmed by 6 bases and the J gene end by 0 bases; junction bases not matched to a gene: 7. In nucleotides, the CDR3 is TGTGCCAGCAGCCCCTTAAGCGGGAGCTCCTACAATGAGCAGTTCTTC. The encoded protein is CASSPLSGSSYNEQFF.

The chain combines TRBV6-5 with TRBJ2-2; tentatively, D is TRBD1 (5 bases). Germline-derived CDR1 and CDR2 are MNHEY and SVGAGI. The ends were cut back, 5 bases at V and 0 bases at J, with 7 bases in the middle. The CDR3 sequence is 14 residues long. In DNA, the CDR3 is TGTGCCAGCAGTCCAGGGACGAACACCGGGGAGCTGTTTTTT. As protein: CASSPGTNTGELFF.

The table lists this clone with a few counts. V is TRBV10-3 and J is TRBJ2-1, with 7 bases lining up with TRBD1. The CDR3 length is 15 residues. The V gene's germline CDR1 is ENHRY and CDR2 SYGVKD. V lost 4 bases and J lost 5; bases outside the gene matches: 8. The CDR3: CAISVEPGQNNEQFF. In nucleotides, the CDR3 is TGTGCCATCAGTGTGGAACCGGGACAGAACAATGAGCAGTTCTTC.

This rearrangement joins TRBV12-5 to TRBJ2-1; D ambiguous. The germline V gene encodes CDR1 LGHNT and CDR2 FRNRAP. Trimming shortened V by 5 bases and J by 0 bases, and 11 bases separated the two germline ends. This CDR3 comprises 15 residues. This CDR3 reads CASGVTTDSYNEQFF. CDR3 bases: TGTGCTAGTGGTGTCACAACGGACTCCTACAATGAGCAGTTCTTC. Full variable domain (remainder filled in from reference TRBV12-5 and TRBJ2-1): DARVTQTPRHKVTEMGQEVTMRCQPILGHNTVFWYRQTMMQGLELLAYFRNRAPLDDSGMPKDRFSAEMPDATLATLKIQPSEPRDSAVYFCASGVTTDSYNEQFFGPGTRLTVL.

In DNA form, the CDR3 reads TGTGCCAGCAGCCGCCGGGACAGGGGGGATGGCTACACCTTC. This encodes CASSRRDRGDGYTF. The chain employs TRBV7-2 and TRBJ1-2, with 11 bases fitting TRBD1. Looked up from germline, CDR1 is SGHTA and CDR2 is FQGNSA. The CDR3 spans 14 residues. Trimming took 5 bases from V and 6 from J; bases not matched to a gene: 5.